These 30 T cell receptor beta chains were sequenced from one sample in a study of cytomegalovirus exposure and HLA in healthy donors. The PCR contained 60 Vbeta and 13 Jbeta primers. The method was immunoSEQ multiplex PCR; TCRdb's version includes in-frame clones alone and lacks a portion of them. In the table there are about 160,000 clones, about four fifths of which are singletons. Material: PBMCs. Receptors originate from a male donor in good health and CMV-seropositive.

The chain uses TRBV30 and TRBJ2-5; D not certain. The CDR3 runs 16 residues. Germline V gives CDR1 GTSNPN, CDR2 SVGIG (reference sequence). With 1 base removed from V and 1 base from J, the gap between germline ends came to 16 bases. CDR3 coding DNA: TGTGCCTGGAGTGCAGGCCCCGCAGGCTCCCAAGAGACCCAGTACTTC. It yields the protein CAWSAGPAGSQETQYF.

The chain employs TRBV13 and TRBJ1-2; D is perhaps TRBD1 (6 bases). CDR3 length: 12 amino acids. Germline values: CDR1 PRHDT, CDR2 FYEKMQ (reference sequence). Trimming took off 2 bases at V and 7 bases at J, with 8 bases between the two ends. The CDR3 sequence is CASSLTGLGYTF. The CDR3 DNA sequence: TGTGCCAGCAGCTTAACAGGGCTTGGCTACACCTTC. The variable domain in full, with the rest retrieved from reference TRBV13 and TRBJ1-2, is AAGVIQSPRHLIKEKRETATLKCYPIPRHDTVYWYQQGPGQDPQFLISFYEKMQSDKGSIPDRFSAQQFSDYHSELNMSSLELGDSALYFCASSLTGLGYTFGSGTRLTVV.

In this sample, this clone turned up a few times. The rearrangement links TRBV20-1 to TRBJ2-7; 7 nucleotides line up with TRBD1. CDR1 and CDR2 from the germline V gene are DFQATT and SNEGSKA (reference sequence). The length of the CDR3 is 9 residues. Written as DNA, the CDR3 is TGCAGCTCCGAGCGACAGGGATGGGTC. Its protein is CSSERQGWV.

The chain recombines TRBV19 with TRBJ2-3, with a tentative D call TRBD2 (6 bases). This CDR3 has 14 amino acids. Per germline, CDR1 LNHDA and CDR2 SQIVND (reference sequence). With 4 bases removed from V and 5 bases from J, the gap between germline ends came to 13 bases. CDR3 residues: CASSRRVIGDTQYF. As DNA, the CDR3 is TGTGCCAGTAGTAGGAGGGTGATCGGAGATACGCAGTATTTT.

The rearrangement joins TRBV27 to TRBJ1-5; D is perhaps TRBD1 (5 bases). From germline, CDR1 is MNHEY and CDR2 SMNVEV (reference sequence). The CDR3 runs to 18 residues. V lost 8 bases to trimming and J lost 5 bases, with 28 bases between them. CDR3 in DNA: TGTGCCAGCGGATATCAGGCGGCTGTTTTGGGGGGGGATCAGCCCCAGCATTTT. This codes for CASGYQAAVLGGDQPQHF.

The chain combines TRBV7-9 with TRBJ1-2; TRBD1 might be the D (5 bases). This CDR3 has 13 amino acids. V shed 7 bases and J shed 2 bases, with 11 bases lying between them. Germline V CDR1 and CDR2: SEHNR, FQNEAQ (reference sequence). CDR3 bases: TGTGCCAGCACCCCCCACAGGAACTATGGCTACACCTTC. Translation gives CASTPHRNYGYTF. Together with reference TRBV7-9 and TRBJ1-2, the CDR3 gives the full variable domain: DTGVSQNPRHKITKRGQNVTFRCDPISEHNRLYWYRQTLGQGPEFLTYFQNEAQLEKSRLLSDRFSAERPKGSFSTLEIQRTEQGDSAMYLCASTPHRNYGYTFGSGTRLTVV.

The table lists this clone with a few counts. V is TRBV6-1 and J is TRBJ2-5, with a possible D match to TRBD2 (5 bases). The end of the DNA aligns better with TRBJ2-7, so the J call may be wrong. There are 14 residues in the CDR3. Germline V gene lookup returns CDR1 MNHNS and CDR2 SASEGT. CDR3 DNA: TGTGCCAGCAGTGCGGTTGAGGGAAGAGGCGAGCAGTACTTC. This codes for CASSAVEGRGEQYF.

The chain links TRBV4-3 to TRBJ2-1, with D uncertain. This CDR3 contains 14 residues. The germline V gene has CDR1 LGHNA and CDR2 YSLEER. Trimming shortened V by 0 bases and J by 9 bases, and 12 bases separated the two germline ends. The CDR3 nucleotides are TGCGCCAGCAGCCAAGAGGGCCAGAGATTTGAGCAGTTCTTC. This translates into CASSQEGQRFEQFF.

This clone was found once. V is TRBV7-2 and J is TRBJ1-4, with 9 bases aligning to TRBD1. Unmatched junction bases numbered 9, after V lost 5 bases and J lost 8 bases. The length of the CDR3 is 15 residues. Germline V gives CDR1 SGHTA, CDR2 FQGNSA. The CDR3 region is CASSQTGTGTEKLFF. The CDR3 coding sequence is TGTGCCAGCAGCCAAACCGGGACAGGGACGGAAAAACTGTTTTTT.

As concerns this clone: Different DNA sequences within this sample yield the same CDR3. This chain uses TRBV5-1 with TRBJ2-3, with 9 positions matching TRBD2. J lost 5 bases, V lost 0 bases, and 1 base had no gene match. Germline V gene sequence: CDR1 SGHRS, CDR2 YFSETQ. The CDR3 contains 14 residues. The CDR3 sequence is CASSLAAGGDTQYF. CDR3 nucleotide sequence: TGCGCCAGCAGCTTGGCAGCGGGGGGAGATACGCAGTATTTT.

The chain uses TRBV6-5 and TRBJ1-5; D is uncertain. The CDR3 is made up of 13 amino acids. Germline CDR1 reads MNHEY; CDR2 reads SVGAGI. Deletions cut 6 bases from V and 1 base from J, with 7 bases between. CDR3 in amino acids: CASSHSSNQPQHF. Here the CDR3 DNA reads TGTGCCAGCAGCCACTCGAGCAATCAGCCCCAGCATTTT.

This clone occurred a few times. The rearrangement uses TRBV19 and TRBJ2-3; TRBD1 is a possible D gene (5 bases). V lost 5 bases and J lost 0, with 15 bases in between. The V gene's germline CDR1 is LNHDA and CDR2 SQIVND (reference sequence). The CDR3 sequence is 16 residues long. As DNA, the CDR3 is TGTGCCAGTAGTTCCTGGACACGAAAGAGCACAGATACGCAGTATTTT. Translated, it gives CASSSWTRKSTDTQYF.

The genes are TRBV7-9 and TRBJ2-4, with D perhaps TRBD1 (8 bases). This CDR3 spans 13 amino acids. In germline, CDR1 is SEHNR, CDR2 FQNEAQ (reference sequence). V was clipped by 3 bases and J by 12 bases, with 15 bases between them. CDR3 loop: CASSFTGGDSQYF. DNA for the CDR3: TGTGCCAGCAGCTTCACAGGGGGGGACAGTCAGTACTTC.

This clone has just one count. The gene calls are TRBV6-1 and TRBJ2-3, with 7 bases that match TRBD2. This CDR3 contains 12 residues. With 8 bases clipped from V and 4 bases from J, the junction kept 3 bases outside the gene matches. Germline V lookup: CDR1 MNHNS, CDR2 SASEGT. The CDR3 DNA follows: TGTGCCAGCGGGGACTACTCAGATACGCAGTATTTT. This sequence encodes CASGDYSDTQYF.

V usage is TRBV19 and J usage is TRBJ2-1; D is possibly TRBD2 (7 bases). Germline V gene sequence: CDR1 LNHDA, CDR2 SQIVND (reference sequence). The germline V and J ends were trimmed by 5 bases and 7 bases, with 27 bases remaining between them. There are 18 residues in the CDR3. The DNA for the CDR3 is TGTGCCAGTAGTCCTAAGGCGGGGGCGAGATCGTTACGGAATGAGCAGTTCTTC. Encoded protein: CASSPKAGARSLRNEQFF. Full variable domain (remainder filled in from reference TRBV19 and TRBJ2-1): DGGITQSPKYLFRKEGQNVTLSCEQNLNHDAMYWYRQDPGQGLRLIYYSQIVNDFQKGDIAEGYSVSREKKESFPLTVTSAQKNPTAFYLCASSPKAGARSLRNEQFFGPGTRLTVL.

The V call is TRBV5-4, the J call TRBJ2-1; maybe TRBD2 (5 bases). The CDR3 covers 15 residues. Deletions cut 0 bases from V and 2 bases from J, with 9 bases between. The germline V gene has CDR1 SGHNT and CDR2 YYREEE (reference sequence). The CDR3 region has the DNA TGTGCCAGCAGCTTGGCCCAGCGGACCTACAATGAGCAGTTCTTC. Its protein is CASSLAQRTYNEQFF.

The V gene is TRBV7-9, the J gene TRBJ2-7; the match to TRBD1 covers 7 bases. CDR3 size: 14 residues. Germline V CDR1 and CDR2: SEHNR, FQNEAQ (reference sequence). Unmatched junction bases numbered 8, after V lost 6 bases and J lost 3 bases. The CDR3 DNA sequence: TGTGCCAGCAGTATACCGGGACAGTACTACGAGCAGTACTTC. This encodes CASSIPGQYYEQYF. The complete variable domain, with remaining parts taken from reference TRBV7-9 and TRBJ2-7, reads DTGVSQNPRHKITKRGQNVTFRCDPISEHNRLYWYRQTLGQGPEFLTYFQNEAQLEKSRLLSDRFSAERPKGSFSTLEIQRTEQGDSAMYLCASSIPGQYYEQYFGPGTRLTVT.

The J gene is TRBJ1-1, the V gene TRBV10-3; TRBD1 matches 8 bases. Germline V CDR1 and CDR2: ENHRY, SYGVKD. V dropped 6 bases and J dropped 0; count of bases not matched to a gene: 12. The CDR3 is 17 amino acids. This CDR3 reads CAIRGGQGLTMNTEAFF. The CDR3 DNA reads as TGTGCCATCAGAGGAGGACAGGGTCTTACTATGAACACTGAAGCTTTCTTT.

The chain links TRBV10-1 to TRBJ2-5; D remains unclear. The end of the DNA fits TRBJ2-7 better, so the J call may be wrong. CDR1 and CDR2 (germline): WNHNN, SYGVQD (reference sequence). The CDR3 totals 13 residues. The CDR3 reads CASSDGGLSEQYF. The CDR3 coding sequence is TGCGCCAGCAGTGATGGCGGTTTGTCCGAGCAGTACTTC.

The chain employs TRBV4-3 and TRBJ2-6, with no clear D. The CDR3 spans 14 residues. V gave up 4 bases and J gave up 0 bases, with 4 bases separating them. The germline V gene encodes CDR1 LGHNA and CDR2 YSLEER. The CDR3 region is CASSRSSGANVLTF. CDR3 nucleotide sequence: TGCGCCAGCAGCCGCAGCTCTGGGGCCAACGTCCTGACTTTC.

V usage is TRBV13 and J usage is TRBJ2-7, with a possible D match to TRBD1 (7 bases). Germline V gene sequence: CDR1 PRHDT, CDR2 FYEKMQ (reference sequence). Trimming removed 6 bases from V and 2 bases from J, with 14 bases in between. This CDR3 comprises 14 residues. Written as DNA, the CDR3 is TGTGCCAGCAGAAGGGCGGGACAGACCTACGAGCAGTACTTC. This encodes CASRRAGQTYEQYF.

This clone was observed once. The CDR3 reads CASSSGLAGGSYNEQFF. CDR3 coding DNA: TGTGCCAGCAGCTCCGGACTAGCGGGAGGGTCCTACAATGAGCAGTTCTTC. This chain uses TRBV11-3 with TRBJ2-1; 15 positions match TRBD2. Per germline, CDR1 SGHNT and CDR2 YENEEA. CDR3 length: 17 amino acids. With 4 bases clipped from V and 1 base from J, the junction kept 2 bases outside the gene matches.

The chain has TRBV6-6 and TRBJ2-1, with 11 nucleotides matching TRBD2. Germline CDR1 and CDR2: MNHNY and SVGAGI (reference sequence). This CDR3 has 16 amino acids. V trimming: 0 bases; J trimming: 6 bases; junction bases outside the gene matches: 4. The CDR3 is CASSYSGTSGINEQFF. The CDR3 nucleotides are TGTGCCAGCAGTTACTCCGGGACTAGCGGCATCAATGAGCAGTTCTTC.

The CDR3 here is CASRPPSGSRNEQFF. The CDR3 DNA follows: TGTGCCAGCAGGCCCCCTAGCGGGAGTCGCAATGAGCAGTTCTTC. This chain uses TRBV6-6 with TRBJ2-1; 10 nucleotides agree with TRBD2. Germline V CDR1 and CDR2: MNHNY, SVGAGI (reference sequence). V dropped 6 bases and J dropped 6; count of bases not matched to a gene: 8. The CDR3 is 15 amino acids.

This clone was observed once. The CDR3 spells CASSIGLAGVEETQYF. The CDR3 DNA reads as TGTGCCAGTAGTATCGGGTTAGCGGGAGTCGAGGAGACCCAGTACTTC. The chain recombines TRBV19 with TRBJ2-5; 9 nucleotides agree with TRBD2. V was clipped by 3 bases and J by 5 bases; unmatched bases: 10. Germline-derived CDR1 and CDR2 are LNHDA and SQIVND (reference sequence). The CDR3 spans 16 residues.

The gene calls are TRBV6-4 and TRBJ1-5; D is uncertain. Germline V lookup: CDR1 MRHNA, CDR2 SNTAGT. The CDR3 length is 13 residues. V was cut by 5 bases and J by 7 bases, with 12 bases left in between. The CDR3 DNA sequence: TGTGCCAGCAGTCCCGGTGAGGGACAGCCCCAGCATTTT. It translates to CASSPGEGQPQHF.

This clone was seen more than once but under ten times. This CDR3 reads CASSEMMSGGSLYNEQFF. The CDR3 nucleotides read TGTGCCAGCAGTGAAATGATGAGCGGGGGGAGCCTCTACAATGAGCAGTTCTTC. V and J are TRBV25-1 and TRBJ2-1; 9 bases agree with TRBD2. Germline assignment: CDR1 MGHDK and CDR2 SYGVNS. V shed 2 bases and J 3 bases; nucleotides not matched to a gene: 11. The CDR3 consists of 18 residues.

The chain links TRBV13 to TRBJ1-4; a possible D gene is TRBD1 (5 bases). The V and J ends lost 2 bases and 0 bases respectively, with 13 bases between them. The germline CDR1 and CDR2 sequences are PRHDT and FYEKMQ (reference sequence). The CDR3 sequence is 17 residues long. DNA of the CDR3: TGTGCCAGCAGCTTACAGGGTTTGGCTACAACTAATGAAAAACTGTTTTTT. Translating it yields CASSLQGLATTNEKLFF. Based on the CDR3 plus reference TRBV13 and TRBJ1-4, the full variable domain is AAGVIQSPRHLIKEKRETATLKCYPIPRHDTVYWYQQGPGQDPQFLISFYEKMQSDKGSIPDRFSAQQFSDYHSELNMSSLELGDSALYFCASSLQGLATTNEKLFFGSGTQLSVL.

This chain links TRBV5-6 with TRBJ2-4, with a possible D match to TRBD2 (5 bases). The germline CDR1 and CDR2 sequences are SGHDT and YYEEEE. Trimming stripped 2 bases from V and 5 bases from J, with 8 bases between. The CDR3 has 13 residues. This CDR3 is CASSLTGENIQYF. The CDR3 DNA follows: TGTGCCAGCAGCTTAACCGGGGAAAACATTCAGTACTTC.

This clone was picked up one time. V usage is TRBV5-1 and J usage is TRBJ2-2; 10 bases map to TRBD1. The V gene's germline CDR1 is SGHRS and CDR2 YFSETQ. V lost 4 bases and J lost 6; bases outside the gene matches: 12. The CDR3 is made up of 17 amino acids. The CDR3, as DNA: TGCGCCAGCAGCCTAGACCCCGGGACAGGGGCCCCCGGGGAGCTGTTTTTT. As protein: CASSLDPGTGAPGELFF.